The following is a T cell receptor (beta chain) sequence with its context. This entry belongs to a study of shared clonotypes between healthy human individuals. On the study more broadly: Participating donors consisted of two women and a few men aged 18 to 49.

Trimming took 1 base from V and 4 from J, leaving 15 bases between them. CDR1 SGHDT and CDR2 YYEEEE come from the germline V gene. This CDR3 is built from 15 residues. Only CD45RO-negative cells positively selected for CCR7 counted as naive CD8 cells, so terminally differentiated effector memory CD45RA+ cells were excluded. The protocol was immunoSEQ multiplex PCR, while the TCRdb copy is restricted to in-frame clones and leaves out a portion. The sample includes some 2.1 million clones, about 95% of them seen just once. The chain uses TRBV5-6 and TRBJ2-7, with D possibly matching TRBD2 (7 bases). The sample was naive CD8+ T cells sorted from blood. The source of this sequence is a man aged 18 to 29 in good health. Written as DNA, the CDR3 is TGTGCCAGCAGCTTGAATGGGGAGGGGGTTTACGAGCAGTACTTC. Its translation is CASSLNGEGVYEQYF.